This T cell receptor beta chain derives from a study of response to subunit inactivated influenza vaccine. Germline V lookup: CDR1 SGHTA, CDR2 FQGNSA. Trimming cost V 4 bases and J 4 bases; bases outside gene matches: 6. This CDR3 has 14 residues. This clonotype was detected only a few times. TCRdb fed the RT-PCR reads into MiXCR, producing one record per CDR3 protein. This repertoire shows about 530,000 distinct CDR3 sequences, roughly 10% found once; its top ten account for roughly 10%. The sequence derives from a middle-aged man who received an inactivated influenza vaccine. Here the sequenced sample was PBMCs from blood, taken on the day of vaccination. J is TRBJ2-7 and V is TRBV7-2, with TRBD1 matching 8 bases. The CDR3 nucleotides are TGTGCCAGCAGCTGGCCGGGACAGGATTACGAGCAGTACTTC. This gives the protein CASSWPGQDYEQYF. Filled out from reference TRBV7-2 and TRBJ2-7, the complete variable domain reads GAGVSQSPSNKVTEKGKDVELRCDPISGHTALYWYRQSLGQGLEFLIYFQGNSAPDKSGLPSDRFSAERTGGSVSTLTIQRTQQEDSAVYLCASSWPGQDYEQYFGPGTRLTVT.